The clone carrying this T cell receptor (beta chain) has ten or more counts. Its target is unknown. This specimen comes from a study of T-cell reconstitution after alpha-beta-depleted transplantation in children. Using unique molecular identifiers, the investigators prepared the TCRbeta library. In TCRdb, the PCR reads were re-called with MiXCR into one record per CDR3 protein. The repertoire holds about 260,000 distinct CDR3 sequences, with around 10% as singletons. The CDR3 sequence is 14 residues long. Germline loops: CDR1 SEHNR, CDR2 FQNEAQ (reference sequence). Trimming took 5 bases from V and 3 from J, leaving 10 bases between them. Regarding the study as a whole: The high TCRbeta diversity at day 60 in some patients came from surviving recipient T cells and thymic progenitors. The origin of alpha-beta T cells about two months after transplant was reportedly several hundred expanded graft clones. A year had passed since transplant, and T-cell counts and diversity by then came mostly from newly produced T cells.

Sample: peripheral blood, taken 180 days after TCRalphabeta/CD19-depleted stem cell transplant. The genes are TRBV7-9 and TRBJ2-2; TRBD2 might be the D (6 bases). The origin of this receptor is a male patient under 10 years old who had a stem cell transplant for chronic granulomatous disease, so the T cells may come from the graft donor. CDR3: CASSRPGDTGELFF. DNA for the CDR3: TGTGCCAGCAGCCGCCCGGGGGACACCGGGGAGCTGTTTTTT.